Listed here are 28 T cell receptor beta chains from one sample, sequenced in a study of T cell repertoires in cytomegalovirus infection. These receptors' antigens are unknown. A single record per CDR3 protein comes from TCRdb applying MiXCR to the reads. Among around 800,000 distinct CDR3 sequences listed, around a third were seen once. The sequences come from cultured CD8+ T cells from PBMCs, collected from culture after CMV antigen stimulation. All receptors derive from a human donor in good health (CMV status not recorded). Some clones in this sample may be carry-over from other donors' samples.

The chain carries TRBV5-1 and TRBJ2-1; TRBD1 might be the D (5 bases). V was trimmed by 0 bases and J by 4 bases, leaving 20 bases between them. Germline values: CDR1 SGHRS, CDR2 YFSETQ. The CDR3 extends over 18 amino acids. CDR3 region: CASSLDPGGRANYNEQFF. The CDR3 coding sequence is TGCGCCAGCAGCTTGGATCCCGGCGGCAGGGCTAATTACAATGAGCAGTTCTTC.

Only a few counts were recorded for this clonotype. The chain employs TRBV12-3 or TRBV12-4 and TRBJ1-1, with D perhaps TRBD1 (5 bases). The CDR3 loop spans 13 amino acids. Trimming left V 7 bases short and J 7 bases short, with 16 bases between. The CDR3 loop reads CASKDQGINEAFF. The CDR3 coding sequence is TGTGCCAGCAAGGATCAGGGAATCAATGAAGCTTTCTTT.

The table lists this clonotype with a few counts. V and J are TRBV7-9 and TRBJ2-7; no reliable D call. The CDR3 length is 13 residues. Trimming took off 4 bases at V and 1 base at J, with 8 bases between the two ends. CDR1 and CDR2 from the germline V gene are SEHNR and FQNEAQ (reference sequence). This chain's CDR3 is CASSSTGSYEQYV. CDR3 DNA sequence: TGTGCCAGCAGCTCAACTGGGTCCTACGAGCAGTACGTC.

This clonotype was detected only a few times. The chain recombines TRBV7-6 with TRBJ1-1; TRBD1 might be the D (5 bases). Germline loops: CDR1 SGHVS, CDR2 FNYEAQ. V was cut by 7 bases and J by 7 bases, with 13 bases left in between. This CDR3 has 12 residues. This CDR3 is CASTLGDFEAFF. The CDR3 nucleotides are TGTGCCAGCACCCTCGGGGACTTTGAAGCTTTCTTT.

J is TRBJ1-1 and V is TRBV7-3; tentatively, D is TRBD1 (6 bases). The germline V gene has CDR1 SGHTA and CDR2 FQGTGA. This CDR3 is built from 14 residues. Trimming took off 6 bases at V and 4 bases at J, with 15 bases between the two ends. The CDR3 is CASSPSYRVTEAFF. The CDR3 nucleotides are TGTGCCAGCAGTCCAAGTTACAGGGTCACTGAAGCTTTCTTT. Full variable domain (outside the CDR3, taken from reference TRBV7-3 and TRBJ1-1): GAGVSQTPSNKVTEKGKYVELRCDPISGHTALYWYRQSLGQGPEFLIYFQGTGAADDSGLPNDRFFAVRPEGSVSTLKIQRTERGDSAVYLCASSPSYRVTEAFFGQGTRLTVV.

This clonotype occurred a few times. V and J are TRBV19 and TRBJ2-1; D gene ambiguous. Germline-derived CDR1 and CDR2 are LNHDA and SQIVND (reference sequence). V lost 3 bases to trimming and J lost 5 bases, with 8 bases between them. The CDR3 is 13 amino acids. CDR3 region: CASSMSRNNEQFF. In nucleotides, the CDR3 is TGTGCCAGTAGTATGAGCAGAAACAATGAGCAGTTCTTC. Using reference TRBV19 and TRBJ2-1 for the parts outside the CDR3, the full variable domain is DGGITQSPKYLFRKEGQNVTLSCEQNLNHDAMYWYRQDPGQGLRLIYYSQIVNDFQKGDIAEGYSVSREKKESFPLTVTSAQKNPTAFYLCASSMSRNNEQFFGPGTRLTVL.

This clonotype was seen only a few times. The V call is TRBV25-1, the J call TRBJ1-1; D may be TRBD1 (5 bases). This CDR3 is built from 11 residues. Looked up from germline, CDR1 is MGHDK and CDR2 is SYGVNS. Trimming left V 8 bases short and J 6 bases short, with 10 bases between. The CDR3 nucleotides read TGTGCCAGCTTATGGGGGGCTGAAGCTTTCTTT. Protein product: CASLWGAEAFF.

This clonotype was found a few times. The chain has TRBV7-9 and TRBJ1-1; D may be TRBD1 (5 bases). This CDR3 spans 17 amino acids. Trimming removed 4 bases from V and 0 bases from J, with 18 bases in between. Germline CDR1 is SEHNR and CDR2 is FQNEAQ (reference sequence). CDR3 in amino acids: CASSSSHGGAVNTEAFF. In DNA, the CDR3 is TGTGCCAGCAGCTCTTCCCACGGAGGGGCAGTGAACACTGAAGCTTTCTTT.

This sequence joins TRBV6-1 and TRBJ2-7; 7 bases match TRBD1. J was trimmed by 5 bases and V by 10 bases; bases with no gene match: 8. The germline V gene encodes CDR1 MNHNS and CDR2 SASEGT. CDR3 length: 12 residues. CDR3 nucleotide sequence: TGTGCCAACAGACAGGGACAACACGAGCAGTACTTC. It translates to CANRQGQHEQYF.

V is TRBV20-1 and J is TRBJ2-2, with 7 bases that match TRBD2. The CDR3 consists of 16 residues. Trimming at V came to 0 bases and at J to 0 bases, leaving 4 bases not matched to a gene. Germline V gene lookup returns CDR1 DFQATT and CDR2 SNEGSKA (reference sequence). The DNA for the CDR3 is TGCAGTGCTAGAGATTTTGCGGGAGCGAACACCGGGGAGCTGTTTTTT. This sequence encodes CSARDFAGANTGELFF.

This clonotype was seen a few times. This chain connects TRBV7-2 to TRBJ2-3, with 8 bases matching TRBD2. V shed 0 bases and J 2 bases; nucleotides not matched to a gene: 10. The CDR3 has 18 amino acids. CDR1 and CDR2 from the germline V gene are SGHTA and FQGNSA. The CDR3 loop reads CASSLAMWAGGPTDTQYF. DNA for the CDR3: TGTGCCAGCAGCTTAGCCATGTGGGCGGGGGGCCCCACAGATACGCAGTATTTT. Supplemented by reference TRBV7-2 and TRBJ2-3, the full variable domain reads GAGVSQSPSNKVTEKGKDVELRCDPISGHTALYWYRQSLGQGLEFLIYFQGNSAPDKSGLPSDRFSAERTGGSVSTLTIQRTQQEDSAVYLCASSLAMWAGGPTDTQYFGPGTRLTVL.

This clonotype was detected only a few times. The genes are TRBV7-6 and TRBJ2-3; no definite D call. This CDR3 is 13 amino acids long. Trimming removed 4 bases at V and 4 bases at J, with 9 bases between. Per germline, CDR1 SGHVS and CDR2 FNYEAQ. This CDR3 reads CASSSLWADTQYF. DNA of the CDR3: TGTGCCAGCAGCTCACTCTGGGCAGATACGCAGTATTTT.

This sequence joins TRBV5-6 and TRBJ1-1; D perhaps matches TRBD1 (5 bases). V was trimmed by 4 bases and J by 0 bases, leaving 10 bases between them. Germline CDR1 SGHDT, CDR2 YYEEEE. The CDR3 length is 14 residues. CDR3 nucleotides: TGTGCCAGCAGCACGGACACCCTGAACACTGAAGCTTTCTTT. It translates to CASSTDTLNTEAFF.

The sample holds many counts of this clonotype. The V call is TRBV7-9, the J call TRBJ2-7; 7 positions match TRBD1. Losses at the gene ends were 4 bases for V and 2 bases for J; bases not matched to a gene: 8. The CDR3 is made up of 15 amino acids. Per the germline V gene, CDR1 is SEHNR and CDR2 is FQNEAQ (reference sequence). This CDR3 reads CASSSNRDRAYEQYF. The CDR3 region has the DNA TGTGCCAGCAGCTCCAACCGGGACAGAGCCTACGAGCAGTACTTC.

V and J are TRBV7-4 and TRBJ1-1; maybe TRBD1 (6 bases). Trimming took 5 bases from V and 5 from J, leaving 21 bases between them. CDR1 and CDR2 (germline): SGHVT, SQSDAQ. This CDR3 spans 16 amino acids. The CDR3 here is CASSPIPLGGETEAFF. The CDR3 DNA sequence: TGTGCCAGCAGCCCTATCCCCTTGGGGGGCGAGACTGAAGCTTTCTTT.

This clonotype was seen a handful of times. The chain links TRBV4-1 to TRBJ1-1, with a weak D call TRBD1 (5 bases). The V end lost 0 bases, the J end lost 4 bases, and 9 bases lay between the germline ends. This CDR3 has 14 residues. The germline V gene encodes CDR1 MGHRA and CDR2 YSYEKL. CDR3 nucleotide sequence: TGCGCCAGCAGCCAAGAGGGGGTGATCACTGAAGCTTTCTTT. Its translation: CASSQEGVITEAFF.

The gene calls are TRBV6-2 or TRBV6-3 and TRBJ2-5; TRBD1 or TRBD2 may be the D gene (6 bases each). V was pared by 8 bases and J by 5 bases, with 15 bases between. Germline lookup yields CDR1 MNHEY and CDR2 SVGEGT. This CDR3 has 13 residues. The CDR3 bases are TGTGCCAGCGGCTGGGGGGCAGGCGAGACCCAGTACTTC. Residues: CASGWGAGETQYF.

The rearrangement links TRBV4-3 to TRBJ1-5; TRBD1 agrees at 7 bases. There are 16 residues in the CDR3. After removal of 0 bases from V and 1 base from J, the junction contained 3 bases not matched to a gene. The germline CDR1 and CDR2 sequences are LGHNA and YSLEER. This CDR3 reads CASSQDKGASNQPQHF. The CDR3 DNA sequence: TGCGCCAGCAGCCAAGATAAGGGGGCGAGCAATCAGCCCCAGCATTTT.

The CDR3 coding sequence is TGTGCCAGCGCCGATCGGTTGGGGGAGCAGTTCTTC. It is translated as CASADRLGEQFF. The gene calls are TRBV7-9 and TRBJ2-1; D is uncertain. The V end was cut by 8 bases, the J end by 10 bases, with 15 bases between. Germline lookup yields CDR1 SEHNR and CDR2 FQNEAQ (reference sequence). CDR3 length: 12 amino acids.

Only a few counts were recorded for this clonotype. CDR3 protein: CASSALLRDTQYF. DNA for the CDR3: TGTGCCAGCAGTGCGCTGCTTCGGGATACGCAGTATTTT. The rearrangement links TRBV6-6 to TRBJ2-3; D remains ambiguous. The CDR3 is 13 amino acids. Looked up from germline, CDR1 is MNHNY and CDR2 is SVGAGI (reference sequence). The ends were cut back, 5 bases at V and 6 bases at J, with 12 bases in the middle.

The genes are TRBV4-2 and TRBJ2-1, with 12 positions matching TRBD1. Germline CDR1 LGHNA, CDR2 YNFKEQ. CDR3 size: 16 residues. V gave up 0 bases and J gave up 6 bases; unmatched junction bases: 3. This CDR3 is CASSQEGQGACNEQFF. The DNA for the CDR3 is TGTGCCAGCAGCCAAGAGGGACAGGGGGCCTGCAATGAGCAGTTCTTC.

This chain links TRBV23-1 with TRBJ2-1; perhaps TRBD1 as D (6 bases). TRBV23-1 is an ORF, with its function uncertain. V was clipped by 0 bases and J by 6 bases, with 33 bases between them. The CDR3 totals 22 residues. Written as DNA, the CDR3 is TGCGCCAGCAGTCAATCTGGGAGACAGGTACCCTCGAGAGTTTGGTACGGCAATGAGCAGTTCTTC. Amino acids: CASSQSGRQVPSRVWYGNEQFF.

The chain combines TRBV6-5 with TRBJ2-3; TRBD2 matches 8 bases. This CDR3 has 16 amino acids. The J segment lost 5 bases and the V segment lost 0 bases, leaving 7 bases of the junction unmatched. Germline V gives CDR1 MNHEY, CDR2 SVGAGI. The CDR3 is CASSYSPGGAGDTQYF. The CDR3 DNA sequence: TGTGCCAGCAGTTACTCGCCCGGGGGGGCTGGAGATACGCAGTATTTT.

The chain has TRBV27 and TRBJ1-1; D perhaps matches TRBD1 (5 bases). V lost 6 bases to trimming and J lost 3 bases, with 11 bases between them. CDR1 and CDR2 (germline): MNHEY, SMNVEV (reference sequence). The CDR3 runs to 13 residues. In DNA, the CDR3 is TGTGCCAGCAGGTCGGGAGGGGACACTGAAGCTTTCTTT. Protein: CASRSGGDTEAFF.

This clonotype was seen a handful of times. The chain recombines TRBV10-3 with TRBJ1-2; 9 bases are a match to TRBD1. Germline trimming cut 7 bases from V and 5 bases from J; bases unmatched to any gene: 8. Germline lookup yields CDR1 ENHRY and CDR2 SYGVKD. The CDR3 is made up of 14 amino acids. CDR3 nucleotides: TGTGCCATCACCTGGGACAGGGCGGATTATGGCTACACCTTC. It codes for CAITWDRADYGYTF.

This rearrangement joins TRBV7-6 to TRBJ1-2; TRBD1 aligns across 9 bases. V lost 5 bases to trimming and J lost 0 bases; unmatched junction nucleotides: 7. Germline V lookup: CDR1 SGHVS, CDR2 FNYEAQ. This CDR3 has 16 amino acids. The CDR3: CASSRTGGKANYGYTF. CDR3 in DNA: TGTGCCAGCAGCCGTACAGGGGGCAAAGCTAACTATGGCTACACCTTC.

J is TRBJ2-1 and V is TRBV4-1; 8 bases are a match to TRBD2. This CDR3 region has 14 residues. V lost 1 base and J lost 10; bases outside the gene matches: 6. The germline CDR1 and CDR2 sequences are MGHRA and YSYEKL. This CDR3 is CASSQGLASGEQFF. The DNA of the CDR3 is TGCGCCAGCAGCCAAGGACTAGCGTCCGGGGAGCAGTTCTTC.

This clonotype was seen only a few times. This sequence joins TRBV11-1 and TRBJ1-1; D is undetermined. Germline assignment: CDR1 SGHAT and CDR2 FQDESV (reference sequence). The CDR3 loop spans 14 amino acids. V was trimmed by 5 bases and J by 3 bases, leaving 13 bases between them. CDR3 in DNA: TGTGCCAGCAGCATGACGGGAATGGACACTGAAGCTTTCTTT. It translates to CASSMTGMDTEAFF.